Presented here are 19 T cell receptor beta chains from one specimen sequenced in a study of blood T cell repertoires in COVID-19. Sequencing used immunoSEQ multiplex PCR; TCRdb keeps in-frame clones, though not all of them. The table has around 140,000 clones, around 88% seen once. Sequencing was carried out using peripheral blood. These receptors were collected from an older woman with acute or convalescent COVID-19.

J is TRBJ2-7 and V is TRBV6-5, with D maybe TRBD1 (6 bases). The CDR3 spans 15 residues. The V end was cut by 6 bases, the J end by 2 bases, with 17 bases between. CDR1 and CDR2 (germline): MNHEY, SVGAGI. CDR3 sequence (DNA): TGTGCCAGCAGAGATCTACAGGGATTCCCCTACGAGCAGTACTTC. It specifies CASRDLQGFPYEQYF.

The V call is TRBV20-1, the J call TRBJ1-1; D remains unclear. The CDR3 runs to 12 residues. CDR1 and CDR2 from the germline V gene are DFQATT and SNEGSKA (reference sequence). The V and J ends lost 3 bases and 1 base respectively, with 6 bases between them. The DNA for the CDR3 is TGCAGTGCTAGTAGACAGAACACTGAAGCTTTCTTT. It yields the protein CSASRQNTEAFF.

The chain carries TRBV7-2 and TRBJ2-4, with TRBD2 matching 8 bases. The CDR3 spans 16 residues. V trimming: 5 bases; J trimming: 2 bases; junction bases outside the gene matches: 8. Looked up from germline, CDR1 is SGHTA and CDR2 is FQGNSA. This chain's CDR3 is CASSPTAGATKNIQYF. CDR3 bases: TGTGCCAGCAGCCCCACAGCGGGGGCGACCAAAAACATTCAGTACTTC.

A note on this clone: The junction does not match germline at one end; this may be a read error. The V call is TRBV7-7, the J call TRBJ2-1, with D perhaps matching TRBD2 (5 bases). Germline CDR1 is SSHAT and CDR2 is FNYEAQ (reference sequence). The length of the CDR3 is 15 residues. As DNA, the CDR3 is TGTGCTAGCAGCCTTGGTGGAGGCTCCTACAATGAGCAGTTCTTC. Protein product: CASSLGGGSYNEQFF. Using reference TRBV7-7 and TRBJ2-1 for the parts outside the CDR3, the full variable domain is GAGVSQSPRYKVTKRGQDVTLRCDPISSHATLYWYQQALGQGPEFLTYFNYEAQPDKSGLPSDRFSAERPEGSISTLTIQRTEQRDSAMYRCASSLGGGSYNEQFFGPGTRLTVL.

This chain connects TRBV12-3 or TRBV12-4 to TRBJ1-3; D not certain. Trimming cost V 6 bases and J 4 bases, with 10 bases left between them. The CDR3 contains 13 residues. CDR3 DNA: TGTGCCAGCAGCTTGTTACAGGGAAACACCATATATTTT. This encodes CASSLLQGNTIYF.

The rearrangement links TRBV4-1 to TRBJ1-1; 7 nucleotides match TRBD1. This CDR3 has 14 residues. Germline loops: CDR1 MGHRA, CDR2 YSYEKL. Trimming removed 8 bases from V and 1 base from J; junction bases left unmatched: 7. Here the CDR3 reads CASRSGQSNTEAFF. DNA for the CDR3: TGCGCCAGCCGGTCGGGACAGTCGAACACTGAAGCTTTCTTT.

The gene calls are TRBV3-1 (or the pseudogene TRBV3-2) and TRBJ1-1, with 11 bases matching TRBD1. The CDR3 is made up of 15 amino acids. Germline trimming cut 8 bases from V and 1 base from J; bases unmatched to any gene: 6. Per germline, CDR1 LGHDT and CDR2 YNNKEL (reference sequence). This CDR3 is CASGRGTGGNTEAFF. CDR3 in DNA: TGTGCCAGCGGCCGGGGGACAGGGGGGAACACTGAAGCTTTCTTT.

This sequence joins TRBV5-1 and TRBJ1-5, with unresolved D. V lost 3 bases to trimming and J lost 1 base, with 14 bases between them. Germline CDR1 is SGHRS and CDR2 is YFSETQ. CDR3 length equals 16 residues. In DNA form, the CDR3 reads TGCGCCAGCAGCTCCCGGGTCAGATCAAGCAATCAGCCCCAGCATTTT. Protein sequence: CASSSRVRSSNQPQHF.

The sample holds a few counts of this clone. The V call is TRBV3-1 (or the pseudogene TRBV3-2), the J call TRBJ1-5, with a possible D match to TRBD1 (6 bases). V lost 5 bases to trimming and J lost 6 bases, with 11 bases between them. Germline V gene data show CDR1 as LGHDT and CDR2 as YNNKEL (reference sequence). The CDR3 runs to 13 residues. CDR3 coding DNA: TGTGCCAGCAGCTCACAGGGAGTTCAGCCCCAGCATTTT. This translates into CASSSQGVQPQHF.

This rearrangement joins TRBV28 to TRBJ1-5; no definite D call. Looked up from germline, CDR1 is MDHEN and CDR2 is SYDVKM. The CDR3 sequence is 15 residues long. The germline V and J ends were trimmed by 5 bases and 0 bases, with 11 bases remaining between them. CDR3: CASSPSRFSNQPQHF. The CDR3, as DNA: TGTGCCAGCAGTCCATCCCGGTTTAGCAATCAGCCCCAGCATTTT.

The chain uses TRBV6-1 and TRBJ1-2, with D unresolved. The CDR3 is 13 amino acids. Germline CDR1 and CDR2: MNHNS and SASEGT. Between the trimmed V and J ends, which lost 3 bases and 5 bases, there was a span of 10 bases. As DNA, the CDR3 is TGTGCCAGCAGTGACGGCAGGATATATGGCTACACCTTC. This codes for CASSDGRIYGYTF.

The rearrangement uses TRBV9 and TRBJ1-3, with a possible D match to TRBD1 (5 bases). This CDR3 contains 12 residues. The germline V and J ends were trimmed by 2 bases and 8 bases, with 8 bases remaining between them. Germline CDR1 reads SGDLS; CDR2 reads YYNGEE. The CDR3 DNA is TGTGCCAGCAGCGTCCCGGGGGACACCATATATTTT. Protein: CASSVPGDTIYF.

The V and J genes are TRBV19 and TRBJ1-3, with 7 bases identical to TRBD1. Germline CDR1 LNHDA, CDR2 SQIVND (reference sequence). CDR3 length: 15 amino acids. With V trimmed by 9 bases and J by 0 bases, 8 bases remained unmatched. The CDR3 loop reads CASRQGQDSGNTIYF. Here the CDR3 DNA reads TGTGCCAGCAGACAGGGTCAGGACTCTGGAAACACCATATATTTT.

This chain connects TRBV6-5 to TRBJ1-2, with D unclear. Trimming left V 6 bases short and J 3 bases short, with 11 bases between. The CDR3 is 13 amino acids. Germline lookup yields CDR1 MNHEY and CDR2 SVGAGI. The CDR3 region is CASRPRGDYGYTF. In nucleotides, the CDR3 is TGTGCCAGCAGGCCCCGCGGGGACTATGGCTACACCTTC.

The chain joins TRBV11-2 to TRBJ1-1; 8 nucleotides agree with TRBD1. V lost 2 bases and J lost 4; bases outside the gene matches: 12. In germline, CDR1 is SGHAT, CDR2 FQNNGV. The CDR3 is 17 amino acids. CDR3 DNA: TGTGCCAGCAGCTTAAGGGCAGGGGGCCCGGTGGGCACTGAAGCTTTCTTT. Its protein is CASSLRAGGPVGTEAFF.

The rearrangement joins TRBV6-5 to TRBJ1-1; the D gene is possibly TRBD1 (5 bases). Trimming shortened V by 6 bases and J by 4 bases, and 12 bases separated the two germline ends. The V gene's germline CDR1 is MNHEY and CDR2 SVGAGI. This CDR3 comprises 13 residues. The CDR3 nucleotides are TGTGCCAGCAGCGCTGCAGGGATCACTGAAGCTTTCTTT. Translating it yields CASSAAGITEAFF.

The CDR3 DNA follows: TGTGCCAGCAGCCCGGGACAGGTTTATTATGGCTACACCTTC. This gives the protein CASSPGQVYYGYTF. This rearrangement joins TRBV6-5 to TRBJ1-2; 8 bases are a match to TRBD1. V trimming: 6 bases; J trimming: 5 bases; junction bases outside the gene matches: 8. Germline values: CDR1 MNHEY, CDR2 SVGAGI. This CDR3 is built from 14 residues.

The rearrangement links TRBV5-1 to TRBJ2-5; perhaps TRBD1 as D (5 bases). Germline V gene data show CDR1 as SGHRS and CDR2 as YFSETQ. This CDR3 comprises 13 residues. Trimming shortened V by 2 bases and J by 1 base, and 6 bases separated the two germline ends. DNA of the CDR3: TGCGCCAGCAGCTTCCAGGGCCAAGAGACCCAGTACTTC. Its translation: CASSFQGQETQYF.

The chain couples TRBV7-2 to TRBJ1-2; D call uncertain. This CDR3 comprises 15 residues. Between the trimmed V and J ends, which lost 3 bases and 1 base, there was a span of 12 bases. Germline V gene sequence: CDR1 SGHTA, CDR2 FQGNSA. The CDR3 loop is CASSFSGSSNYGYTF. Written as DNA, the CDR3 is TGTGCCAGCAGCTTCTCGGGTTCGAGTAACTATGGCTACACCTTC.